These 20 T cell receptor beta chains came from one sample sequenced in a study of blood T cell repertoires in COVID-19. Assay: immunoSEQ multiplex PCR; the TCRdb copy retains only in-frame clones and omits some. In the table there are about 240,000 clones, about 84% of which are singletons. Sequenced: peripheral blood. The receptors stem from a man aged 80 or over with acute or convalescent COVID-19.

The chain has TRBV5-6 and TRBJ1-6; the D is unclear. Trimming took 4 bases from V and 0 from J, leaving 11 bases between them. CDR1 SGHDT and CDR2 YYEEEE come from the germline V gene. The CDR3 length is 16 residues. In DNA form, the CDR3 reads TGTGCCAGCAGCGTCCGGTTGAGCTCCTATAATTCACCCCTCCACTTT. Its protein product is CASSVRLSSYNSPLHF.

This clone was counted once. The rearrangement joins TRBV28 to TRBJ1-4; 8 bases fit TRBD1. V shed 6 bases and J 4 bases; nucleotides not matched to a gene: 10. The CDR3 has 16 residues. The germline gives CDR1 MDHEN, CDR2 SYDVKM. CDR3 in amino acids: CASRPDRGGGNEKLFF. As DNA, the CDR3 is TGTGCCAGCAGGCCTGACAGGGGCGGGGGTAATGAAAAACTGTTTTTT. The full variable domain, rest sourced from reference TRBV28 and TRBJ1-4, is DVKVTQSSRYLVKRTGEKVFLECVQDMDHENMFWYRQDPGLGLRLIYFSYDVKMKEKGDIPEGYSVSREKKERFSLILESASTNQTSMYLCASRPDRGGGNEKLFFGSGTQLSVL.

The gene calls are TRBV11-1 and TRBJ2-3, with 8 bases fitting TRBD1. This CDR3 has 14 residues. Germline V CDR1 and CDR2: SGHAT, FQDESV (reference sequence). Trimming cost V 7 bases and J 3 bases; bases outside gene matches: 6. CDR3 coding DNA: TGTGCCAGCACCGGGGACAGGTTAACAGATACGCAGTATTTT. Amino acids: CASTGDRLTDTQYF.

The chain employs TRBV7-9 and TRBJ1-4; TRBD1 agrees at 11 bases. Germline lookup yields CDR1 SEHNR and CDR2 FQNEAQ (reference sequence). Germline trimming cut 6 bases from V and 7 bases from J; bases unmatched to any gene: 10. This CDR3 is 16 amino acids long. The CDR3 coding sequence is TGTGCCAGCAGTAAGGGACAGGGGGACGGGGGTGAAAAACTGTTTTTT. Amino acids: CASSKGQGDGGEKLFF.

The chain has TRBV5-1 and TRBJ2-7; D might be TRBD2 (6 bases). V shed 4 bases and J shed 3 bases, with 17 bases lying between them. The CDR3 has 15 residues. Germline CDR1 reads SGHRS; CDR2 reads YFSETQ. The CDR3 protein is CASSLGRLRDYEQYF. The CDR3 DNA is TGCGCCAGCAGCCTGGGAAGACTGCGGGACTACGAGCAGTACTTC.

The CDR3 DNA reads as TGTGCCAGCAGTCAGACAGGGGTTGGTTCACCCCTCCACTTT. It codes for CASSQTGVGSPLHF. This sequence joins TRBV6-5 and TRBJ1-6; 8 bases match TRBD1. The CDR3 contains 14 residues. Germline CDR1 MNHEY, CDR2 SVGAGI. The ends lost 5 bases at V and 9 bases at J; junction bases unmatched: 6.

V gene TRBV2 combines with J gene TRBJ1-6, with D possibly TRBD1 on 5 matching bases. The CDR3 totals 16 residues. The ends were cut back, 2 bases at V and 8 bases at J, with 16 bases in the middle. CDR1 and CDR2 from the germline V gene are SNHLY and FYNNEI. The CDR3 is CASSESTGGGYSPLHF. The DNA of the CDR3 is TGTGCCAGCAGTGAATCCACAGGTGGTGGATATTCACCCCTCCACTTT.

This clone was picked up one time. J is TRBJ2-2 and V is TRBV6-5; 9 nucleotides match TRBD1. V was pared by 1 base and J by 7 bases, with 4 bases of the junction left unmatched. This CDR3 spans 15 amino acids. The V gene's germline CDR1 is MNHEY and CDR2 SVGAGI. CDR3 in amino acids: CASSYLTGGNGELFF. CDR3 DNA: TGTGCCAGCAGTTACTTAACAGGGGGCAACGGGGAGCTGTTTTTT.

This clone was detected only once. The CDR3 loop is CASRPGMRSPLHF. CDR3 nucleotides: TGTGCCAGCAGGCCGGGGATGCGGTCACCCCTCCACTTT. The chain joins TRBV28 to TRBJ1-6; D remains ambiguous. CDR1 and CDR2 (germline): MDHEN, SYDVKM. Trimming took off 6 bases at V and 10 bases at J, with 13 bases between the two ends. The CDR3 covers 13 residues.

V usage is TRBV7-3 and J usage is TRBJ1-6; the match to TRBD1 covers 7 bases. Per germline, CDR1 SGHTA and CDR2 FQGTGA. This CDR3 spans 14 amino acids. The V and J ends lost 4 bases and 5 bases, in that order; junction bases with no gene match: 2. The CDR3 is CASSSGTDNSPLHF. For the CDR3, the DNA is TGTGCCAGCAGCTCGGGGACAGATAATTCACCCCTCCACTTT.

This clone was picked up one time. The V and J genes are TRBV9 and TRBJ1-6, with 8 bases identical to TRBD1. Per germline, CDR1 SGDLS and CDR2 YYNGEE. Trimming cost V 3 bases and J 3 bases; bases outside gene matches: 2. CDR3 length: 15 residues. The CDR3 loop is CASSEGQVYNSPLHF. Here the CDR3 DNA reads TGTGCCAGCAGCGAGGGACAGGTCTATAATTCACCCCTCCACTTT.

The chain has TRBV5-1 and TRBJ2-3, with 7 bases matching TRBD2. Germline values: CDR1 SGHRS, CDR2 YFSETQ. Trimming at V came to 0 bases and at J to 5 bases, leaving 6 bases not matched to a gene. CDR3 length: 15 amino acids. CDR3 DNA sequence: TGCGCCAGCAGCTTGGGCGGGAGTGGGGGAGATACGCAGTATTTT. Translation gives CASSLGGSGGDTQYF.

V usage is TRBV7-3 and J usage is TRBJ2-1, with TRBD2 matching over 10 bases. Germline trimming cut 4 bases from V and 14 bases from J; bases unmatched to any gene: 23. Germline V lookup: CDR1 SGHTA, CDR2 FQGTGA. The CDR3 is 18 amino acids. The chain's CDR3 is CASSSSPPGLAGERSEFF. CDR3 DNA: TGTGCCAGCAGCTCGAGCCCCCCGGGCCTAGCGGGAGAACGCTCTGAGTTCTTC.

The rearrangement uses TRBV6-2 or TRBV6-3 and TRBJ1-1; D may be TRBD1 (5 bases). CDR1 and CDR2 (germline): MNHEY, SVGEGT. The ends were cut back, 0 bases at V and 1 base at J, with 15 bases in the middle. This CDR3 region has 17 residues. CDR3 bases: TGTGCCAGCAGTTACTCCCCGGACGCCCAGGGGAACACTGAAGCTTTCTTT. It specifies CASSYSPDAQGNTEAFF.

The CDR3 loop reads CASSLVPSGTGVNTIYF. In DNA form, the CDR3 reads TGTGCCAGCAGTTTGGTCCCCTCTGGGACAGGGGTAAACACCATATATTTT. V gene TRBV28 combines with J gene TRBJ1-3; 10 nucleotides match TRBD1. Germline V lookup: CDR1 MDHEN, CDR2 SYDVKM. With V trimmed by 3 bases and J by 6 bases, 11 bases remained unmatched. The CDR3 covers 17 residues. The full variable domain, in which reference TRBV28 and TRBJ1-3 provide the parts outside the CDR3, is DVKVTQSSRYLVKRTGEKVFLECVQDMDHENMFWYRQDPGLGLRLIYFSYDVKMKEKGDIPEGYSVSREKKERFSLILESASTNQTSMYLCASSLVPSGTGVNTIYFGEGSWLTVV.

This chain connects TRBV7-2 to TRBJ2-3; D possibly corresponds to TRBD2 (6 bases). The ends were cut back, 0 bases at V and 1 base at J, with 8 bases in the middle. The CDR3 totals 15 residues. The germline V gene encodes CDR1 SGHTA and CDR2 FQGNSA. This chain's CDR3 is CASSLAAGRTDTQYF. The CDR3 bases are TGTGCCAGCAGCTTAGCTGCGGGACGCACAGATACGCAGTATTTT. The entire variable domain, with the rest obtained from reference TRBV7-2 and TRBJ2-3, is as follows: GAGVSQSPSNKVTEKGKDVELRCDPISGHTALYWYRQSLGQGLEFLIYFQGNSAPDKSGLPSDRFSAERTGGSVSTLTIQRTQQEDSAVYLCASSLAAGRTDTQYFGPGTRLTVL.

This clone came up once. The gene calls are TRBV2 and TRBJ1-6; TRBD1 matches 10 bases. In germline, CDR1 is SNHLY, CDR2 FYNNEI. The J segment lost 8 bases and the V segment lost 3 bases, leaving 10 bases of the junction unmatched. The CDR3 contains 17 residues. CDR3 nucleotides: TGTGCCAGCAGTGACGGCAGCTTGACAGGGGGCTATTCACCCCTCCACTTT. This gives the protein CASSDGSLTGGYSPLHF.

This chain uses TRBV6-1 with TRBJ1-1; D is ambiguous. Trimming left V 2 bases short and J 8 bases short, with 3 bases between. The CDR3 covers 10 residues. Germline values: CDR1 MNHNS, CDR2 SASEGT. CDR3 sequence: CASSESEAFF. The CDR3 DNA reads TGTGCCAGCAGTGAATCAGAAGCTTTCTTT.

In this sample, this clone turned up once. This chain links TRBV6-6 with TRBJ2-1, with D tentatively TRBD1 (5 bases). CDR3 size: 12 residues. Trimming took off 6 bases at V and 4 bases at J, with 7 bases between the two ends. From germline, CDR1 is MNHNY and CDR2 SVGAGI (reference sequence). CDR3 in amino acids: CASRGRYNEQFF. CDR3 bases: TGTGCCAGCAGGGGGCGGTACAATGAGCAGTTCTTC.

V is TRBV7-6 and J is TRBJ2-1, with 8 bases that match TRBD2. With 5 bases clipped from V and 8 bases from J, the junction kept 11 bases outside the gene matches. The length of the CDR3 is 15 residues. Per germline, CDR1 SGHVS and CDR2 FNYEAQ. CDR3 nucleotides: TGTGCCAGCAGCGTGGGACTAGTAGGTTTCGATGAGCAGTTCTTC. Translation gives CASSVGLVGFDEQFF.